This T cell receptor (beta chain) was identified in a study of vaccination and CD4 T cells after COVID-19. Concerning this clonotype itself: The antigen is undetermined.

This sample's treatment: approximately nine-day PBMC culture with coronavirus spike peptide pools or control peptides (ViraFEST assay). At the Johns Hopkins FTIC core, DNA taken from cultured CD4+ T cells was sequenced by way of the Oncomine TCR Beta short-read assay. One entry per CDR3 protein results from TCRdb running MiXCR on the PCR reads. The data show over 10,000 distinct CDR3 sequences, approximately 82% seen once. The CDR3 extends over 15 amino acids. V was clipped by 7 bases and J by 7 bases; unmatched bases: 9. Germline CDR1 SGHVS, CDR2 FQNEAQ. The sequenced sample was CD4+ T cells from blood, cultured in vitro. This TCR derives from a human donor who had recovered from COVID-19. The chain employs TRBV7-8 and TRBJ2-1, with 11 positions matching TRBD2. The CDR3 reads CASTLTSGSKNEQFF. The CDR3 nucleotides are TGTGCCAGCACCCTTACTAGCGGGAGTAAGAATGAGCAGTTCTTC.